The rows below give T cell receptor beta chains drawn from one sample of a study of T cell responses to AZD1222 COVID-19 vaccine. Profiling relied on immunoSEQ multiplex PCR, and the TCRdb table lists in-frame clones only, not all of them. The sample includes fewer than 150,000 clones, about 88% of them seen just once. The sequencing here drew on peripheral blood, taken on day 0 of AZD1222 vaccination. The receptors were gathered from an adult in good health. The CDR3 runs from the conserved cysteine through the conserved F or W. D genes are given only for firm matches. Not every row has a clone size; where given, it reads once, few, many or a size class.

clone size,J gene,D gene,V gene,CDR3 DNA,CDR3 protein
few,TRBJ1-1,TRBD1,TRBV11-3,TGTGCCAGCAGGCGACAGGGGGCCACTGAAGCTTTCTTT,CASRRQGATEAFF
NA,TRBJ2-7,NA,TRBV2,TGTGCCAGCAGTGTGGCAGGACCTAGCCAGCAGTACTTC,CASSVAGPSQQYF
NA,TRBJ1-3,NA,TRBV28,TGTGCCAGCAGTTCGGGGTGGATGGGGGGGACCTCTGGAAACACCATATATTTT,CASSSGWMGGTSGNTIYF
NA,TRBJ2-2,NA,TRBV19,TGTGCCAGTAGTGAGGGTTATCTCCTGTTTTTT,CASSEGYLLFF
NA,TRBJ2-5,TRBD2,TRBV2,TGTGCCAGCACCAAGACTAGCGGCCAAGAGACCCAGTACTTC,CASTKTSGQETQYF
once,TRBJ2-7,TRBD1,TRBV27,TGTGCCAGCAGTCCCTCTACGGGACAGACCCTCTACGAGCAGTACTTC,CASSPSTGQTLYEQYF
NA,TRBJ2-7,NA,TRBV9,TGTGCCAGCAGCGTAGCCCCCTACGAGCAGTACTTC,CASSVAPYEQYF
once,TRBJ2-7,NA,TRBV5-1,TGCGCCAGCAGCTTGGGCGGGACCTACGAGCAGTACTTC,CASSLGGTYEQYF
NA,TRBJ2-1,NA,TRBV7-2,TGTGCCAGCAGCCTAGGGGGGGCTAGTCTAGGCGAGCGGTTCTTC,CASSLGGASLGERFF
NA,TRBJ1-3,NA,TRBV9,TGTGCCAGCAGTGTCAAGGGCTCTGGAAACACCATATATTTT,CASSVKGSGNTIYF
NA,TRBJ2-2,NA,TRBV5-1,TGCGCCACCACAGCTTTATCCCCCCGACAGAACACCGGGGAGCTGTTTTTT,CATTALSPRQNTGELFF
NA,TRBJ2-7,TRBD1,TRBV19,TGTGCCAGTACCATGGGGGGGACAGGGTCCTACGAGCAGTACTTC,CASTMGGTGSYEQYF
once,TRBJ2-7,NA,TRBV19,TGTGCCAGTAGTATAGATAAAAGGGGCGAGCAGTACTTC,CASSIDKRGEQYF
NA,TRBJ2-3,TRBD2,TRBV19,TGTGCCAGTAGTAGGGGACTATCTGATACGCAGTATTTT,CASSRGLSDTQYF
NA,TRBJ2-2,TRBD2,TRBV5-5,TGTGCCAGCAGCCTCTGGGGAGGGACCGGGGAGCTGTTTTTT,CASSLWGGTGELFF
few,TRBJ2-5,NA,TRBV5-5,TGTGCCAGCAGCCTCGAAGTCGAGACCCAGTACTTC,CASSLEVETQYF
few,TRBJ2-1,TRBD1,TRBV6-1,TGTGCCAGCAGTGAAAGGGGGCTACCCTACAATGAGCAGTTCTTC,CASSERGLPYNEQFF
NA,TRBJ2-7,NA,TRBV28,TGTGCCAGCAGTTTAAGAGGATCCCCCGAGCAGTACTTC,CASSLRGSPEQYF
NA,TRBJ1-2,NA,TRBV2,TGTGCCAGCAGTGAATCGGGGGGAGGCTACACCTTC,CASSESGGGYTF
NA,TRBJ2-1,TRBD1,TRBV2,TGTGCCAGCACCCCTACAGGGGGCGCGGGAAATGAGCAGTTCTTC,CASTPTGGAGNEQFF
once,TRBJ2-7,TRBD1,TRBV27,TGTGCCAGCAGTCCTCTCGTCAACAGGGGGCGGACCTACGAGCAGTACTTC,CASSPLVNRGRTYEQYF
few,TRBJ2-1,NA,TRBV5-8,TGTGCCAGCAGCTTGTTAGATACAGGACGTCGCAATGAGCAGTTCTTC,CASSLLDTGRRNEQFF
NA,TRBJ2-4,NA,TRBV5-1,TGCGCCAGCTCGCTGGGCCACCAAAACATTCAGTACTTC,CASSLGHQNIQYF
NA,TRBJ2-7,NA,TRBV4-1,TGCGCCAGCAGCCAGAGTCTGGTGGAAACCTACGAGCAGTACTTC,CASSQSLVETYEQYF
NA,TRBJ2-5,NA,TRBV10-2,TGCGCCAGCGCCCGACTCGCCTACCTTGATGAGACCCAGTACTTC,CASARLAYLDETQYF
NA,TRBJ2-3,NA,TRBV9,TGTGCCAGCAGCCCCCGGGAGTCTTCAGATACGCAGTATTTT,CASSPRESSDTQYF
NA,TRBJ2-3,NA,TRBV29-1,TGCAGCGTTAGTAGGTCCACAGATACGCAGTATTTT,CSVSRSTDTQYF
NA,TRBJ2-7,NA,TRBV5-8,TGTGCCAGCAGCCAGAGGGTCTACGAGCAGTACTTC,CASSQRVYEQYF
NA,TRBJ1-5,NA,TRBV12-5,TGTGCTAGTGGTTTGGTACTTGGACGTGACCTCGAGGCCCAGCATTTT,CASGLVLGRDLEAQHF
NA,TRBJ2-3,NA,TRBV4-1,TGCGCCAGCAGCCAAGAATTTCGGGAGAATAGAGATACGCAGTATTTT,CASSQEFRENRDTQYF
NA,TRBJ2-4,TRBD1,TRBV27,TGTGCCAGCAGTTTAGACAGGGGGGGGAACATTCAGTACTTC,CASSLDRGGNIQYF
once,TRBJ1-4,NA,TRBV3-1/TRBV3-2,TGTGCCAGCAGCCAAGGGATTGCAACTAATGAAAAACTGTTTTTT,CASSQGIATNEKLFF
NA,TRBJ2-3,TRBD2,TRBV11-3,TGTGCCAGCAGCATGCGACTAGCGAGGGCCAGAAGGGATACGCAGTATTTT,CASSMRLARARRDTQYF
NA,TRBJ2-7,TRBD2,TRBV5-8,TGTGCCAGCAGCTTGCCACGACTAGGGAGGGACGAGCAGTACTTC,CASSLPRLGRDEQYF
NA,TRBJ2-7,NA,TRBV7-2,TGTGCCAGCAGCTCGGGTGGGGGGCCCTACGAGCAGTACTTC,CASSSGGGPYEQYF
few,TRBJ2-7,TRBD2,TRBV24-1,TGTGCCACCAGTGCCCCGGGGAGGGCCGAGCAGTACTTC,CATSAPGRAEQYF
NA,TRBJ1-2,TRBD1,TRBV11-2,TGTGCCAGCAGCCCCTGGACAGGGGAGGGTGGCTACACCTTC,CASSPWTGEGGYTF
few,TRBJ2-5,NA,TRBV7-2,TGTGCCAGCAGCTCCCGACAGGTCCAAGAGACCCAGTACTTC,CASSSRQVQETQYF
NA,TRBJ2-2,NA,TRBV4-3,TGCGCCAGCAGCCTACTACGACACGGGAGTGACACCGGGGAGCTGTTTTTT,CASSLLRHGSDTGELFF
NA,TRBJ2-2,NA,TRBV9,TGTGCCAGCAGCGTAAGAAGTACCGGGGAGCTGTTTTTT,CASSVRSTGELFF
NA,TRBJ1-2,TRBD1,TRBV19,TGTGCCAGTAGAGGACAGGTCAGGGATGGCTACACCTTC,CASRGQVRDGYTF
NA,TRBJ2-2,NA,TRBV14,TGTGCCAGCAGCCGCCTAGTGGGGAACACCGGGGAGCTGTTTTTT,CASSRLVGNTGELFF
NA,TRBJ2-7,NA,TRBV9,TGTGCCAGCAGTGTTGGCGGGGACCCGGTCTCCTACGAGCAGTACTTC,CASSVGGDPVSYEQYF
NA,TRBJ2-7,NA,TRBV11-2,TGTGCCAGCAGCTGGGGGCGGGGAGGACAGGCTTCCTACGAGCAGTACTTC,CASSWGRGGQASYEQYF
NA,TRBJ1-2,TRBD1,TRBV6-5,TGTGCCAGCAGTTACAGTGCCGGGACAGGGGTCGGCTACACCTTC,CASSYSAGTGVGYTF
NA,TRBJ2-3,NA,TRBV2,TGTGCCAGCGCCTACTTTCCTTTGGAAGCGCAGTATTTT,CASAYFPLEAQYF
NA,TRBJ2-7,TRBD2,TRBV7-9,TGTGCCAGCAGCACGGGGACTAGCGGATCCTACGAGCAGTACTTC,CASSTGTSGSYEQYF
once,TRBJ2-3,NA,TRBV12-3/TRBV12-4,TGTGCCAGCAGCCGAACAGATACGCAGTATTTT,CASSRTDTQYF
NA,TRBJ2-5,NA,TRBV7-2,TGTGCCAGCGGGGAAGAGACCCAGTACTTC,CASGEETQYF
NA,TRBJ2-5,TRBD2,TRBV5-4,TGTGCCAGCAGCCCAGGACTAGCGGGAGGTCAGCAGACCCAGTACTTC,CASSPGLAGGQQTQYF
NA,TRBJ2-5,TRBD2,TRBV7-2,TGTGCCAGCAGCTTAGGGGAGGGCGGGACCCAGTACTTC,CASSLGEGGTQYF
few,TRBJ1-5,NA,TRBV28,TGTGCCAGCAGTCAACAGGGTCAGCCCCAGCATTTT,CASSQQGQPQHF
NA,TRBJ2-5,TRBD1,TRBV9,TGTGCCAGCAGCGTATTACAGGGGGACTCGGGGACCCAGTACTTC,CASSVLQGDSGTQYF
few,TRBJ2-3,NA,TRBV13,TGTGCCAGCAGCTTACGGGGCACGATCACAGATACGCAGTATTTT,CASSLRGTITDTQYF
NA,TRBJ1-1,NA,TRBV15,TGTGCCGTGGGTCCCGTGAACACTGAAGCTTTCTTT,CAVGPVNTEAFF
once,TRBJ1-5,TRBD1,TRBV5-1,TGCGCCAGCAGCTCAGGGACAGGGGAGCGTCAGCCCCAGCATTTT,CASSSGTGERQPQHF
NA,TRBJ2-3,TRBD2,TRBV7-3,TGTGCCAGCAGCTCCGGGACTAGCGGGGATACGCAGTATTTT,CASSSGTSGDTQYF
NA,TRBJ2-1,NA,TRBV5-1,TGCGCCAGCAGTGCCCGGCAAGGCTCCTACAATGAGCAGTTCTTC,CASSARQGSYNEQFF